This record covers a single T cell receptor beta chain. This sample was taken from a study of CD8 T cells in Susac syndrome. Random hexamers served to reverse transcribe roughly 0.5 to 1 ug RNA. An immunoSEQ multiplex PCR amplified TCR beta CDR3 over 54 Vbeta and 13 Jbeta. Each CDR3 protein gets one entry after TCRdb re-called the immunoSEQ multiplex PCR reads with MiXCR. Here the sample spans about 280,000 distinct CDR3 sequences, around 83% being singletons. Each multiple sclerosis control was a treatment-naive patient with relapsing-remitting disease that was either stable or active. CD8+ and CD4+ T cells were negatively isolated; TEMRA cells were FACS-enriched. Germline assignment: CDR1 SEHNR and CDR2 FQNEAQ (reference sequence). Trimming cost V 3 bases and J 5 bases, with 16 bases left between them. This CDR3 spans 15 amino acids.

This TCR came from a human donor with multiple sclerosis. The V and J genes are TRBV7-9 and TRBJ2-5; perhaps TRBD2 as D (6 bases). Sequencing was done on a sample of CD8+ T cells from PBMCs. The CDR3 loop reads CASSFPSRERETQYF. The CDR3 bases are TGTGCCAGCAGCTTTCCATCGCGGGAAAGGGAGACCCAGTACTTC. Based on the CDR3 plus reference TRBV7-9 and TRBJ2-5, the full variable domain is DTGVSQNPRHKITKRGQNVTFRCDPISEHNRLYWYRQTLGQGPEFLTYFQNEAQLEKSRLLSDRFSAERPKGSFSTLEIQRTEQGDSAMYLCASSFPSRERETQYFGPGTRLLVL.